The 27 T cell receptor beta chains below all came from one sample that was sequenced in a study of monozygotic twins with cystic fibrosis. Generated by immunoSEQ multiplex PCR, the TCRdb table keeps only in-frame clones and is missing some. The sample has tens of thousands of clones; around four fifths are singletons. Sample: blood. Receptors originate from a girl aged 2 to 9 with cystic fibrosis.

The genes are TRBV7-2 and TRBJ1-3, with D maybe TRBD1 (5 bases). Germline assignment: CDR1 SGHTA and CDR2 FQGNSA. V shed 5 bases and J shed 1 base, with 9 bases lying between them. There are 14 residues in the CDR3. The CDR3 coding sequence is TGTGCCAGCAGCGCAGGGTTTTCTGGAAACACCATATATTTT. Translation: CASSAGFSGNTIYF. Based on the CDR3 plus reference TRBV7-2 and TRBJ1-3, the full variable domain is GAGVSQSPSNKVTEKGKDVELRCDPISGHTALYWYRQSLGQGLEFLIYFQGNSAPDKSGLPSDRFSAERTGGSVSTLTIQRTQQEDSAVYLCASSAGFSGNTIYFGEGSWLTVV.

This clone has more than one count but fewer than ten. In DNA form, the CDR3 reads TGTGCCAGCAGTTGGAGTCCTCAGGGAGGACAGCCCCAGCATTTT. Translating gives CASSWSPQGGQPQHF. The gene calls are TRBV6-6 and TRBJ1-5; tentatively, D is TRBD1 (5 bases). The germline V gene encodes CDR1 MNHNY and CDR2 SVGAGI (reference sequence). CDR3 length: 15 residues. V lost 4 bases and J 7 bases, leaving 17 bases between the germline ends.

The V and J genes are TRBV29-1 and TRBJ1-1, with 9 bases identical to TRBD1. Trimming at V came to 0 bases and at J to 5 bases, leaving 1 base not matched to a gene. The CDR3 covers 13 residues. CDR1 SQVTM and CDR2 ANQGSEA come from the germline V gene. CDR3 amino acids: CSVEEQGATEAFF. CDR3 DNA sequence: TGCAGCGTTGAAGAACAGGGGGCAACTGAAGCTTTCTTT.

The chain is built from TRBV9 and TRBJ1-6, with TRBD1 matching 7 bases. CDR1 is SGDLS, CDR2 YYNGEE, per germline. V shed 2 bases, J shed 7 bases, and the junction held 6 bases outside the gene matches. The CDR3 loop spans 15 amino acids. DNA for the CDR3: TGTGCCAGCAGCGTCACCGGGACAGTGAATTCACCCCTCCACTTT. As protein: CASSVTGTVNSPLHF.

The CDR3 region is CASSLGGGGEPQHF. The CDR3 region has the DNA TGTGCCAGCAGTTTAGGGGGGGGTGGGGAGCCCCAGCATTTT. This chain connects TRBV27 to TRBJ1-5; D may be TRBD1 (5 bases). Germline CDR1 is MNHEY and CDR2 is SMNVEV (reference sequence). The CDR3 has 14 residues. V lost 2 bases and J 8 bases, leaving 13 bases between the germline ends.

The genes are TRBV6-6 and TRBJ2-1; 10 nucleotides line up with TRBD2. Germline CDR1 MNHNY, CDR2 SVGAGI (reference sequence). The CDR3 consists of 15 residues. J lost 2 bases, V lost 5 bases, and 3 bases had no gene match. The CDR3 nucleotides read TGTGCCAGCAGTGAGCTAGCGGGGGCCTACAATGAGCAGTTCTTC. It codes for CASSELAGAYNEQFF.

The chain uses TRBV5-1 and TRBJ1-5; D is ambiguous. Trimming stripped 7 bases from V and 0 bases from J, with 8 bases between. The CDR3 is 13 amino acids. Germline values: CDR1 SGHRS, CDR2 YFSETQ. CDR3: CASSLRSNQPQHF. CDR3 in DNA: TGCGCCAGCTCTCTTCGTAGCAATCAGCCCCAGCATTTT.

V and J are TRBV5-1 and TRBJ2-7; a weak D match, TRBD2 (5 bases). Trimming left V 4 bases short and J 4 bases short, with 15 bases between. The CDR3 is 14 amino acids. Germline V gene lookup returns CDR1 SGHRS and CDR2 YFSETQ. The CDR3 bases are TGCGCCAGCAGCCAGGCCCAGACTACATACGAGCAGTACTTC. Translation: CASSQAQTTYEQYF. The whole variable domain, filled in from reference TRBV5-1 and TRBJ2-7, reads KAGVTQTPRYLIKTRGQQVTLSCSPISGHRSVSWYQQTPGQGLQFLFEYFSETQRNKGNFPGRFSGRQFSNSRSEMNVSTLELGDSALYLCASSQAQTTYEQYFGPGTRLTVT.

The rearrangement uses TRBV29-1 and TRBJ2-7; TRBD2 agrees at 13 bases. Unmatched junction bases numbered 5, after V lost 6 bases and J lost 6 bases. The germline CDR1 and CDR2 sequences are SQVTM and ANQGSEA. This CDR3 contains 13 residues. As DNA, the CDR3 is TGCAGCGTGGGGACTAGCGGGACCCTCGAGCAGTACTTC. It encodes CSVGTSGTLEQYF.

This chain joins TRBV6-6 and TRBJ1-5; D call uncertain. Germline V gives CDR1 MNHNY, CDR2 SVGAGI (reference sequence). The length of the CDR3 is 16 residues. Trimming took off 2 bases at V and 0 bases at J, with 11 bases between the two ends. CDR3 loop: CASSYGGLYSNQPQHF. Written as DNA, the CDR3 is TGTGCCAGCAGTTACGGCGGACTCTATAGCAATCAGCCCCAGCATTTT.

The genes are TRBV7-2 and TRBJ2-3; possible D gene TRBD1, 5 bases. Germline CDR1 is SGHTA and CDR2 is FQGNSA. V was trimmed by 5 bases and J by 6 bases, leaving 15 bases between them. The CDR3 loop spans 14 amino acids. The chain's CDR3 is CASSGQGPPDTQYF. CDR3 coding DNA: TGTGCCAGCAGCGGACAAGGGCCCCCGGATACGCAGTATTTT.

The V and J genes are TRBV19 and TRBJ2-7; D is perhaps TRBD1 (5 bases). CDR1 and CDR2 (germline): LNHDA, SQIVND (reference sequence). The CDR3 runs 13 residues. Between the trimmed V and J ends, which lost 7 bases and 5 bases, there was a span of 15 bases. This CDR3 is CASTGYGFDEQYF. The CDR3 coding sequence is TGTGCCAGTACAGGGTACGGTTTCGACGAGCAGTACTTC.

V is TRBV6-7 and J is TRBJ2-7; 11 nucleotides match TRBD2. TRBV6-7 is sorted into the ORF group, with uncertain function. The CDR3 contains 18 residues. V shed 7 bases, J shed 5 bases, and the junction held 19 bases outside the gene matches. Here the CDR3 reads CASTQGREKVAGGDEQYF. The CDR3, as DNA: TGTGCCAGCACTCAGGGAAGAGAGAAGGTAGCGGGAGGGGACGAGCAGTACTTC.

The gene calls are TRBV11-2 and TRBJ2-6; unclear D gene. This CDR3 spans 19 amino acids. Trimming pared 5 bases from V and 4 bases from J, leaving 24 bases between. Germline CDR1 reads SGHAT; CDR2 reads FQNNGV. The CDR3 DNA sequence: TGTGCCAGCAGCCTAGGACCTTCTCCGGTGTTATCAGGGGCCAACGTCCTGACTTTC. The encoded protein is CASSLGPSPVLSGANVLTF.

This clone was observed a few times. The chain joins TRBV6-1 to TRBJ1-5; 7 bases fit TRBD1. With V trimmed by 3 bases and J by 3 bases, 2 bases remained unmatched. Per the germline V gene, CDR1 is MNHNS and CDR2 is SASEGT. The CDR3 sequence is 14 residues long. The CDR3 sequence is CASSEDRTNQPQHF. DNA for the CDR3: TGTGCCAGCAGTGAGGACAGGACCAATCAGCCCCAGCATTTT.

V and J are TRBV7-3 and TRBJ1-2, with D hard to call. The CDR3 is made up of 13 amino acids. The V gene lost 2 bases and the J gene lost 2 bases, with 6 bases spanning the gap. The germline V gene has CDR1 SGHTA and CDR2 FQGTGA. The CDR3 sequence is CASSLDGNYGYTF. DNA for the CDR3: TGTGCCAGCAGCTTAGACGGAAACTATGGCTACACCTTC.

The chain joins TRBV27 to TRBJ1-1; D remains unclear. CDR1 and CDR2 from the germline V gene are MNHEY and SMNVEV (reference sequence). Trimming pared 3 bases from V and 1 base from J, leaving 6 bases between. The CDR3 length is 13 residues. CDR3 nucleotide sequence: TGTGCCAGCAGTTTGAATAGGAACACTGAAGCTTTCTTT. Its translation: CASSLNRNTEAFF.

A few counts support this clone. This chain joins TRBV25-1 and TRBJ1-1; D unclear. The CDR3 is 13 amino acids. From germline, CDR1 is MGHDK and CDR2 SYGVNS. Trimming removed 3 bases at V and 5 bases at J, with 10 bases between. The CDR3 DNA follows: TGTGCCAGCAGTGAGAATATTGTAACTGAAGCTTTCTTT. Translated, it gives CASSENIVTEAFF. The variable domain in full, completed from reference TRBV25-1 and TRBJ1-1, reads EADIYQTPRYLVIGTGKKITLECSQTMGHDKMYWYQQDPGMELHLIHYSYGVNSTEKGDLSSESTVSRIRTEHFPLTLESARPSHTSQYLCASSENIVTEAFFGQGTRLTVV.

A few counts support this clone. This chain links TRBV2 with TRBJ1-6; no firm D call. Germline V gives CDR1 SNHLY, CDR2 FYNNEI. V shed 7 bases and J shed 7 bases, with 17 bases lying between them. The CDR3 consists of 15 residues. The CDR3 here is CASTARRLWNSPLHF. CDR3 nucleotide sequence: TGTGCCAGCACCGCCCGGAGATTGTGGAATTCACCCCTCCACTTT.

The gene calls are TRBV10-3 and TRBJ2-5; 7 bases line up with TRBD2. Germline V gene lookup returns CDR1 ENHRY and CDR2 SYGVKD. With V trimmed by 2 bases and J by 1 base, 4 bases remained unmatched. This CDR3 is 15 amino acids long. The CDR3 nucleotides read TGTGCCATCAGTGAGCCGGGAGGACCCCAAGAGACCCAGTACTTC. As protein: CAISEPGGPQETQYF.

The CDR3 sequence: CASSYGQGGNTIYF. The CDR3 DNA is TGTGCCAGCAGTTACGGACAGGGGGGAAACACCATATATTTT. This chain uses TRBV6-6 with TRBJ1-3; 9 nucleotides align to TRBD1. The CDR3 is 14 residues long. Per the germline V gene, CDR1 is MNHNY and CDR2 is SVGAGI (reference sequence). V lost 2 bases to trimming and J lost 4 bases; unmatched junction nucleotides: 0.

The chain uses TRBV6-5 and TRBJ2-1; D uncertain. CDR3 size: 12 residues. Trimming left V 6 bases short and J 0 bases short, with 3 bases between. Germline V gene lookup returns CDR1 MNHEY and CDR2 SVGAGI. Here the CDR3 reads CASRSSYNEQFF. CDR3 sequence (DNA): TGTGCCAGCAGGAGCTCCTACAATGAGCAGTTCTTC.

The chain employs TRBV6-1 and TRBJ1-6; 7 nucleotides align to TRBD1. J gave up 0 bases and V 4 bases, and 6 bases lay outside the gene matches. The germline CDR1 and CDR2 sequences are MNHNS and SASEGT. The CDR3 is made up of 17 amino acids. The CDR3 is CASSVQGPSSYNSPLHF. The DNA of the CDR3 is TGTGCCAGCAGTGTACAGGGGCCGAGCTCCTATAATTCACCCCTCCACTTT.

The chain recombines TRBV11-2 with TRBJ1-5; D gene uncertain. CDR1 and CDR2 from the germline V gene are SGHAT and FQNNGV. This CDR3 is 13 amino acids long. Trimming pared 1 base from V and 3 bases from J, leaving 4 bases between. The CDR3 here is CASSLGSNQPQHF. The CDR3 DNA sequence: TGTGCCAGCAGCTTAGGTTCCAATCAGCCCCAGCATTTT.

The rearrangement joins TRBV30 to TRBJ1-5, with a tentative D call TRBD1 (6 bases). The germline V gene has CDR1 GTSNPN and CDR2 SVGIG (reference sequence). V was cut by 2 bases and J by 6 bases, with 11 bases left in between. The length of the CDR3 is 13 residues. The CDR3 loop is CAWSPGGTQPQHF. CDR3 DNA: TGTGCCTGGAGTCCGGGGGGCACTCAGCCCCAGCATTTT.

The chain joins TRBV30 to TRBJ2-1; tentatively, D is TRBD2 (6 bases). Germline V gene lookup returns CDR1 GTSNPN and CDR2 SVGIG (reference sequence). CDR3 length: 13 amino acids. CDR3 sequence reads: CATADYSYNEQFF. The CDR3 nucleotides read TGTGCAACGGCGGACTACTCCTACAATGAGCAGTTCTTC.

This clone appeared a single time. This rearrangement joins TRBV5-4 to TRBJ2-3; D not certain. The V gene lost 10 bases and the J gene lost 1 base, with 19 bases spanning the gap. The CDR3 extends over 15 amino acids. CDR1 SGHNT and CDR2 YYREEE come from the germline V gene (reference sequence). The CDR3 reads CAHRKRSPRTDTQYF. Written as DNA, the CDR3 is TGTGCCCACCGAAAGCGCTCCCCGCGCACAGATACGCAGTATTTT.